This is a list of T cell receptor beta chains from one sample in a study of blood T cell repertoires in COVID-19. The protocol was immunoSEQ multiplex PCR, while the TCRdb copy is restricted to in-frame clones and leaves out a portion. The data show 200,000 to 250,000 clones, over 75% seen once. The sequenced material came from peripheral blood. These receptors were taken from a woman between 65 and 79 years old with COVID-19, enrolled during active disease. Each CDR3 is given with its conserved first and last residue. Fields, in order: D gene, clone size, J gene, V gene, CDR3 protein, CDR3 DNA. D genes are given only for firm matches. Clone size is given for some rows only: seen once, a few or many times, or a class if the clone is expanded.

TRBD2 - TRBJ2-7 TRBV4-3 CASSQLTGTSYEQYF TGCGCCAGCAGCCAGCTTACCGGGACTAGTTACGAGCAGTACTTC
- - TRBJ2-3 TRBV21-1 CARTWTGGRDTQYF TGTGCCAGGACGTGGACAGGGGGCAGGGATACGCAGTATTTT
TRBD1 - TRBJ1-2 TRBV19 CASSPGQVNYGYTF TGTGCCAGTAGTCCGGGACAGGTTAACTATGGCTACACCTTC
- - TRBJ2-7 TRBV18 CASSPNRETEQYF TGTGCCAGCTCACCAAATAGGGAGACCGAGCAGTACTTC
TRBD1 - TRBJ2-3 TRBV5-1 CASSLGGQGTDTQYF TGCGCCAGCAGCTTGGGGGGACAGGGGACAGATACGCAGTATTTT
- - TRBJ1-1 TRBV29-1 CSVEDREKMNTEAFF TGCAGCGTTGAAGATCGGGAGAAGATGAACACTGAAGCTTTCTTT
- once TRBJ2-7 TRBV27 CASSLGSRPYEQYF TGTGCCAGCAGTTTGGGCAGCCGCCCCTACGAGCAGTACTTC
TRBD2 - TRBJ2-4 TRBV5-4 CASSASGSSSIQYF TGTGCCAGCAGTGCTAGCGGGAGTTCGAGCATTCAGTACTTC
TRBD1 - TRBJ1-3 TRBV6-4 CASVGQGAGNTIYF TGTGCCAGCGTCGGACAGGGAGCTGGAAACACCATATATTTT
TRBD1 - TRBJ2-7 TRBV10-3 CAITHDRGIKEQYF TGTGCCATCACCCACGACAGGGGGATAAAAGAGCAGTACTTC
- few TRBJ2-3 TRBV12-3/TRBV12-4 CASSPPGTDTQYF TGTGCCAGCAGCCCACCGGGGACAGATACGCAGTATTTT
- once TRBJ1-2 TRBV6-5 CASSYSNGPSHGYTF TGTGCCAGCAGTTACTCGAATGGGCCTTCCCATGGCTACACCTTC
- - TRBJ1-4 TRBV28 CASQSSGYYEKLFF TGTGCCAGCCAGTCGAGCGGTTATTATGAAAAACTGTTTTTT
- - TRBJ1-2 TRBV20-1 CSASVAIGGSLSVAYGYTF TGCAGTGCTAGTGTGGCCATCGGAGGCAGCCTTTCGGTAGCCTATGGCTACACCTTC
- - TRBJ1-5 TRBV11-2 CASSLTGREPQHF TGTGCCAGCAGCTTAACAGGGAGGGAGCCCCAGCATTTT
- - TRBJ2-7 TRBV11-3 CASSHIQVSYEQYF TGTGCCAGCAGCCACATACAGGTTTCCTACGAGCAGTACTTC
TRBD1 - TRBJ1-2 TRBV6-5 CASSSDRVNYGYTF TGTGCCAGCAGTTCTGACAGGGTCAACTATGGCTACACCTTC
- - TRBJ1-2 TRBV6-2/TRBV6-3 CASSPLDNRAYYGYTF TGTGCCAGCAGTCCGCTCGATAACAGGGCATACTATGGCTACACCTTC
- - TRBJ1-1 TRBV3-1/TRBV3-2 CASSQAAGNTEAFF TGTGCCAGCAGCCAAGCCGCAGGGAACACTGAAGCTTTCTTT
TRBD1 - TRBJ1-2 TRBV6-5 CASKSGGNYGYTF TGTGCCAGTAAGTCAGGGGGAAACTATGGCTACACCTTC
- - TRBJ1-2 TRBV7-3 CASSQDITGGYTF TGTGCCAGCAGCCAGGACATTACAGGAGGCTACACCTTC
- - TRBJ1-6 TRBV11-2 CASSPGFYNSPLHF TGTGCCAGCAGCCCAGGTTTCTATAATTCACCCCTCCACTTT